This entry concerns a single T cell receptor beta chain. Its antigen is as yet unknown. This sample stems from a study of blood T cells in healthy people across ages. The study, taken as a whole, reports: Calculation of diversity from one million T cells yielded estimates considered to be underestimates.

With a J-beta primer mix and a sample-barcoded 5' primer, a second PCR ran about 7 to 12 cycles. Carrying 12 random nucleotides, a template-switch adaptor labeled each individual cDNA molecule. MiXCR was run by TCRdb on the 5' RACE reads, yielding one entry per CDR3 protein. The repertoire includes 700,000 to 850,000 distinct CDR3 sequences, under 40% of them detected once, and 10% to 15% sits in the top ten. The V gene's germline CDR1 is LGHNA and CDR2 YNFKEQ. This CDR3 is built from 15 residues. Trimming took off 0 bases at V and 6 bases at J, with 14 bases between the two ends. Aged about 6 to 95, donors were systemically healthy Caucasians from Russia. At least 5.5 micrograms of total RNA were extracted per sample.

The chain recombines TRBV4-2 with TRBJ1-2; tentatively, D is TRBD1 (6 bases). The sequence was obtained from a man aged 18-30 years in good health. Sample: blood. This chain's CDR3 is CASSQEEGRGDGYTF. The CDR3 DNA sequence: TGTGCCAGCAGCCAAGAAGAGGGCAGGGGCGATGGCTACACCTTC.